A selection of T cell receptor beta chains follows, all from one sample in a study of response to subunit inactivated influenza vaccine. TCRdb analysed the RT-PCR reads with MiXCR anew, one entry per CDR3 protein. Of a few hundred thousand distinct CDR3 sequences listed, 10% to 11% are singletons. The specimen comprised PBMCs from blood, sampled about 6 weeks after vaccination. Receptors were obtained from a man aged 50 to 59 who received an inactivated influenza vaccine. CDR3s include the opening cysteine and the closing phenylalanine or tryptophan. A D gene is named only where the DNA matches it firmly. Clone size is stated in some rows and not others, as once, few, many or a class when expanded.

TRBJ1-2 TRBV5-1 NA TRBD1 CASSPRTGGNGYTF TGCGCCAGCAGCCCTAGGACAGGCGGAAATGGCTACACCTTC
TRBJ2-7 TRBV10-3 few NA CAIRDQTSYEQYF TGTGCCATCAGGGACCAGACCTCATACGAGCAGTACTTC
TRBJ2-7 TRBV11-2 few NA CASSLVGGTVYEQYF TGTGCCAGCAGCTTAGTAGGGGGGACAGTTTACGAGCAGTACTTC
TRBJ2-4 TRBV3-1 few NA CASSRTGGGNIQYF TGTGCCAGCAGCCGAACAGGGGGAGGGAACATTCAGTACTTC
TRBJ2-7 TRBV5-1 few NA CASSPWGRRGDEQYF TGCGCCAGCAGCCCCTGGGGGAGGCGAGGCGACGAGCAGTACTTC
TRBJ2-1 TRBV20-1 NA NA CSVGQIYNEQFF TGCAGTGTTGGACAGATCTACAATGAGCAGTTCTTC
TRBJ2-3 TRBV12-3/TRBV12-4 few NA CASSLVRIFDTQYF TGTGCCAGCAGTTTAGTTCGGATCTTCGATACGCAGTATTTT
TRBJ2-7 TRBV6-1 NA NA CASRRRQRSYEQYF TGTGCCAGCAGACGACGACAGCGATCCTACGAGCAGTACTTC
TRBJ2-3 TRBV6-2/TRBV6-3 NA NA CASRRPEGKDTQYF TGTGCCAGCAGACGTCCCGAGGGTAAAGATACGCAGTATTTT
TRBJ2-1 TRBV12-3/TRBV12-4 NA NA CASSLGGGSGNEQFF TGTGCCAGCAGTTTAGGTGGGGGCTCGGGGAATGAGCAGTTCTTC
TRBJ2-1 TRBV12-3/TRBV12-4 many NA CASSPGAGFEQFF TGTGCCAGCAGTCCAGGGGCGGGATTCGAGCAGTTCTTC
TRBJ2-7 TRBV20-1 many TRBD2 CSARALAGGPDEQYF TGCAGTGCTAGAGCACTAGCGGGAGGGCCAGACGAGCAGTACTTC
TRBJ1-2 TRBV19 NA NA CASSTVGGTAGYGYTF TGTGCCAGTAGTACCGTTGGGGGTACGGCGGGCTATGGCTACACCTTC
TRBJ2-1 TRBV11-1 few TRBD2 CASRGKIAGGPYTYNEQFF TGTGCCAGCAGGGGAAAGATAGCGGGAGGGCCCTACACTTACAATGAGCAGTTCTTC
TRBJ1-1 TRBV7-6 NA NA CASSLEPMGGRTEAFF TGTGCCAGCAGCTTAGAACCAATGGGGGGACGGACTGAAGCTTTCTTT
TRBJ2-1 TRBV6-1 NA NA CASSEVLDTKGTEQFF TGTGCCAGCAGTGAAGTCTTGGACACGAAGGGTACTGAGCAGTTCTTC
TRBJ2-5 TRBV5-1 few TRBD2 CASSLRLAEQETQYF TGCGCCAGCAGCTTGCGCCTAGCGGAGCAAGAGACCCAGTACTTC
TRBJ2-7 TRBV5-1 many NA CASGKDPYEQYF TGCGCCAGCGGCAAGGACCCCTACGAGCAGTACTTC
TRBJ2-2 TRBV4-2 many TRBD2 CASSLGTSGGPRTGELFF TGTGCCAGCAGCCTCGGGACTAGCGGGGGGCCTAGGACCGGGGAGCTGTTTTTT
TRBJ2-7 TRBV6-1 few TRBD2 CATPGLAGGGEQYF TGTGCCACCCCGGGACTAGCGGGAGGGGGCGAGCAGTACTTC
TRBJ1-1 TRBV18 few NA CASSQGIGTANTEAFF TGTGCCAGCTCACAAGGAATAGGGACGGCGAACACTGAAGCTTTCTTT
TRBJ2-7 TRBV15 NA NA CATSRKQGYEQYF TGTGCCACCAGCAGAAAACAGGGCTACGAGCAGTACTTC
TRBJ2-7 TRBV12-3/TRBV12-4 many NA CASSLMNSYEQYF TGTGCCAGCAGTTTGATGAACTCCTACGAGCAGTACTTC
TRBJ1-1 TRBV15 many NA CATSRPGVGNTEAFF TGTGCCACCAGCAGACCAGGTGTCGGGAACACTGAAGCTTTCTTT
TRBJ2-3 TRBV6-2/TRBV6-3 NA NA CASTTATDTQYF TGTGCCAGCACCACGGCCACAGATACGCAGTATTTT
TRBJ2-3 TRBV20-1 many NA CSAVPGSDTQYF TGCAGTGCCGTCCCAGGATCCGATACGCAGTATTTT
TRBJ2-2 TRBV7-9 few TRBD2 CASSFGRMAGELFF TGTGCCAGCAGCTTCGGGAGGATGGCCGGGGAGCTGTTTTTT
TRBJ1-3 TRBV4-3 NA NA CASSQDWGPGNTIYF TGCGCCAGCAGCCAAGACTGGGGTCCTGGAAACACCATATATTTT
TRBJ2-7 TRBV29-1 NA TRBD1 CSVGTGGGEQYF TGCAGCGTTGGGACAGGGGGCGGCGAGCAGTACTTC
TRBJ2-3 TRBV14 NA NA CASSRLKPSTDTQYF TGTGCCAGCAGCCGACTAAAACCTAGCACAGATACGCAGTATTTT
TRBJ2-5 TRBV21-1 many NA CASSKKDTKPFRAQYF TGTGCCAGCAGCAAAAAGGATACCAAACCGTTTAGGGCCCAGTACTTC
TRBJ2-7 TRBV7-2 few NA CASSHTTAYEQYF TGTGCCAGCAGCCACACGACAGCTTACGAGCAGTACTTC
TRBJ2-2 TRBV7-2 many TRBD1 CASSLSRGRVGELFF TGTGCCAGCAGCTTGTCCAGGGGGCGCGTAGGGGAGCTGTTTTTT
TRBJ1-4 TRBV12-3/TRBV12-4 few TRBD1 CASRPVSDRGELFF TGTGCCAGCAGGCCCGTCTCGGACAGGGGAGAACTGTTTTTT
TRBJ2-1 TRBV6-1 many NA CASSSRGTTYNEQFF TGTGCCAGCAGTAGCCGGGGGACAACTTACAATGAGCAGTTCTTC
TRBJ2-7 TRBV7-9 few NA CASSPTIGRVDEQYF TGTGCCAGCAGCCCCACCATTGGCAGGGTGGACGAGCAGTACTTC
TRBJ2-2 TRBV12-3/TRBV12-4 NA NA CASSSGAGGELFF TGTGCCAGCAGTTCAGGGGCGGGCGGGGAGCTGTTTTTT
TRBJ2-3 TRBV5-1 NA NA CASSPRGGRQDTQYF TGCGCCAGCAGCCCCAGGGGGGGGAGACAAGATACGCAGTATTTT
TRBJ2-2 TRBV7-2 NA TRBD2 CASEEGLANTRELFF TGTGCCAGCGAAGAGGGACTAGCGAACACCAGGGAGCTGTTTTTT
TRBJ2-7 TRBV7-9 many NA CASSYQPYEQYF TGTGCCAGCAGCTATCAGCCTTACGAGCAGTACTTC
TRBJ1-1 TRBV2 few TRBD1 CASSTTVDRYTEAFF TGTGCCAGCAGTACTACCGTGGACAGGTATACTGAAGCTTTCTTT
TRBJ2-5 TRBV5-1 NA NA CASSMGHTAQETQYF TGCGCCAGCAGCATGGGACATACAGCGCAAGAGACCCAGTACTTC
TRBJ2-7 TRBV7-2 NA TRBD2 CASSLSWEGGEQYF TGTGCCAGCAGCTTAAGTTGGGAGGGAGGCGAGCAGTACTTC
TRBJ1-6 TRBV7-2 NA NA CASSLGDLNSPLHF TGTGCCAGCAGCTTAGGGGACCTAAATTCACCCCTCCACTTT
TRBJ1-2 TRBV7-9 many TRBD1 CASSQGQGPYGYTF TGTGCCAGCAGCCAGGGACAGGGGCCCTATGGCTACACCTTC
TRBJ2-3 TRBV2 NA NA CASSDYSSTETQYF TGTGCCAGCAGTGATTACTCTAGCACAGAGACGCAGTATTTT
TRBJ1-5 TRBV7-2 few TRBD1 CASSLAGQGISQPQHF TGTGCCAGCAGCTTAGCCGGACAGGGTATTTCACAGCCCCAGCATTTT
TRBJ1-3 TRBV5-1 NA NA CASSLFGGGSSGNTIYF TGCGCCAGCAGCTTGTTTGGAGGTGGAAGCTCTGGAAACACCATATATTTT
TRBJ2-2 TRBV6-1 NA NA CASSEGVVNTGELFF TGTGCCAGCAGTGAGGGGGTCGTCAACACCGGGGAGCTGTTTTTT
TRBJ1-6 TRBV9 few NA CASSVAANSPLHF TGTGCCAGCAGCGTAGCGGCTAATTCACCCCTCCACTTT
TRBJ2-2 TRBV5-1 few TRBD2 CASSQTSRNTGELFF TGCGCCAGCAGCCAGACTAGCCGGAACACCGGGGAGCTGTTTTTT
TRBJ2-1 TRBV6-5 many NA CASRRSSSYNEQFF TGTGCCAGCAGGCGCTCGAGCTCCTACAATGAGCAGTTCTTC
TRBJ1-1 TRBV4-1 few NA CASSQVVAARGGAFF TGCGCCAGCAGCCAAGTGGTCGCTGCCCGGGGGGGAGCTTTCTTT